A selection of T cell receptor beta chains follows, all from one sample in a study of T-cell reconstitution after alpha-beta-depleted transplantation in children. MiXCR, run by TCRdb on the PCR reads, gives a single entry per CDR3 protein. This sample has under 140,000 distinct CDR3 sequences, with approximately 10% found just once. The sequencing used PBMCs from the stem cell graft donor, collected from the stem cell graft. These receptors came from a human donor who donated a stem cell graft to a child with acute lymphoblastic leukemia. Each CDR3 is given with its conserved first and last residue. D genes are given only for firm matches. Size is omitted from some rows. Given values are once, few, many or a class for expanded clones.

D gene: .
V gene: TRBV20-1
J gene: TRBJ2-1
clone size: many
CDR3 DNA: TGCAGTGCTAGCGGGGCGGGGGCGATCAATGAGCAGTTCTTC
CDR3 protein: CSASGAGAINEQFF

D gene: .
V gene: TRBV7-2
J gene: TRBJ2-3
clone size: many
CDR3 DNA: TGTGCCAGCAAGATCCCCGGTTCCCTGACCTGGGATACGCAGTATTTT
CDR3 protein: CASKIPGSLTWDTQYF

D gene: TRBD1
V gene: TRBV6-5
J gene: TRBJ2-5
clone size: many
CDR3 DNA: TGTGCCAGCAGTTACTCGCGGACAGGGGCTTACGAAGAGACCCAGTACTTC
CDR3 protein: CASSYSRTGAYEETQYF

D gene: .
V gene: TRBV21-1
J gene: TRBJ2-7
clone size: many
CDR3 DNA: TGTGCCAGCAGCACCTCCCGGACTAGCGCCTCCCCGGGGGCCTACGAGCAGTACTTC
CDR3 protein: CASSTSRTSASPGAYEQYF

D gene: TRBD2
V gene: TRBV18
J gene: TRBJ2-7
clone size: many
CDR3 DNA: TGTGCCAGCTCACCAGGGACTAGCTACGAGCAGTACTTC
CDR3 protein: CASSPGTSYEQYF

D gene: TRBD1
V gene: TRBV20-1
J gene: TRBJ2-5
clone size: many
CDR3 DNA: TGCAGTGCTAGAGGACAGGGGAGGTTGGAGACCCAGTACTTC
CDR3 protein: CSARGQGRLETQYF

D gene: .
V gene: TRBV6-2/TRBV6-3
J gene: TRBJ2-7
clone size: many
CDR3 DNA: TGTGCCAGCAGTTACTCTTCGGTGGGCGTCATCTCCTACGAGCAGTACTTC
CDR3 protein: CASSYSSVGVISYEQYF

D gene: TRBD1
V gene: TRBV6-2/TRBV6-3
J gene: TRBJ1-5
clone size: many
CDR3 DNA: TGTGCCAGCAGCCAAGACACCGGGGGTCACAGGGGTCAGCCCCAGCATTTT
CDR3 protein: CASSQDTGGHRGQPQHF

D gene: .
V gene: TRBV5-1
J gene: TRBJ2-1
clone size: many
CDR3 DNA: TGCGCCAGCAGCGGGGACGGGTCGCCCACCTACAATGAGCAGTTCTTC
CDR3 protein: CASSGDGSPTYNEQFF

D gene: TRBD1
V gene: TRBV25-1
J gene: TRBJ2-2
clone size: many
CDR3 DNA: TGTGCCAGCAGTGCGGCGGGACAGGGGCTCAAGGGGGAGCTGTTTTTT
CDR3 protein: CASSAAGQGLKGELFF

D gene: TRBD2
V gene: TRBV24-1
J gene: TRBJ2-7
clone size: many
CDR3 DNA: TGTGCCACCAGTGACGCCGGGACTAGCGGAGAATACGAGCAGTACTTC
CDR3 protein: CATSDAGTSGEYEQYF

D gene: .
V gene: TRBV27
J gene: TRBJ2-6
clone size: many
CDR3 DNA: TGTGCCAGCAGTTTTACAGGGCGAAGTGGGGCCAACGTCCTGACTTTC
CDR3 protein: CASSFTGRSGANVLTF

D gene: TRBD2
V gene: TRBV7-3
J gene: TRBJ2-3
clone size: many
CDR3 DNA: TGTGCCAGCTCAGAGGGGAGGGCCGTGTTAGATACGCAGTATTTT
CDR3 protein: CASSEGRAVLDTQYF

D gene: .
V gene: TRBV9
J gene: TRBJ2-2
clone size: .
CDR3 DNA: TGTGCCAGCAGCGTACAGGAACTAGCCGGGGAGCTGTTTTTT
CDR3 protein: CASSVQELAGELFF

D gene: .
V gene: TRBV6-1
J gene: TRBJ1-6
clone size: many
CDR3 DNA: TGTGCCACCCTGAGGGGTGACAATTCACCCCTCCACTTT
CDR3 protein: CATLRGDNSPLHF

D gene: .
V gene: TRBV20-1
J gene: TRBJ2-4
clone size: .
CDR3 DNA: TGCAGTGCCACCTCGGGGAACATTCAGTACTTC
CDR3 protein: CSATSGNIQYF

D gene: TRBD2
V gene: TRBV5-1
J gene: TRBJ2-1
clone size: many
CDR3 DNA: TGCGCCAGCAGCTTGGAACTAGCGGTCGATCTGGCGCAGTTCTTC
CDR3 protein: CASSLELAVDLAQFF

D gene: .
V gene: TRBV7-2
J gene: TRBJ1-2
clone size: many
CDR3 DNA: TGTGCCAGCAGCTTAGGGACGGTCTGGGGCTACACCTTC
CDR3 protein: CASSLGTVWGYTF

D gene: .
V gene: TRBV12-3/TRBV12-4
J gene: TRBJ1-5
clone size: .
CDR3 DNA: TGTGCCAGCAGTTTTGCCGGGGCGAATCAGCCCCAGCATTTT
CDR3 protein: CASSFAGANQPQHF

D gene: .
V gene: TRBV12-3/TRBV12-4
J gene: TRBJ2-7
clone size: many
CDR3 DNA: TGTGCCAGCAGTTTACTCCAGGGAGGTCTCTCCGAGCAGTACTTC
CDR3 protein: CASSLLQGGLSEQYF

D gene: .
V gene: TRBV7-7
J gene: TRBJ2-3
clone size: many
CDR3 DNA: TGTGCTAGCAGCTTAGCCAGGCAAGATACGCAGTATTTT
CDR3 protein: CASSLARQDTQYF

D gene: TRBD2
V gene: TRBV7-2
J gene: TRBJ2-3
clone size: many
CDR3 DNA: TGTGCCAGCAGCTTAGTTCTAGCGGGGGCCACAGATACGCAGTATTTT
CDR3 protein: CASSLVLAGATDTQYF

D gene: TRBD1
V gene: TRBV19
J gene: TRBJ1-5
clone size: many
CDR3 DNA: TGTGCCAGTGAACTCCGACAGGGCGGAAATCAGCCCCAGCATTTT
CDR3 protein: CASELRQGGNQPQHF

D gene: .
V gene: TRBV6-2/TRBV6-3
J gene: TRBJ1-1
clone size: many
CDR3 DNA: TGTGCCAGCGGGCCTAGGCGACAGAACACTGAAGCTTTCTTT
CDR3 protein: CASGPRRQNTEAFF

D gene: .
V gene: TRBV5-1
J gene: TRBJ2-7
clone size: many
CDR3 DNA: TGCGCCAGCAGCTTGGGAGAAGGGACGGGTTCCTACGAGCAGTACTTC
CDR3 protein: CASSLGEGTGSYEQYF

D gene: TRBD2
V gene: TRBV29-1
J gene: TRBJ2-1
clone size: many
CDR3 DNA: TGCAGCGTCCCCCCTCGGGAGGGCCGTTACAATGAGCAGTTCTTC
CDR3 protein: CSVPPREGRYNEQFF

D gene: .
V gene: TRBV18
J gene: TRBJ2-1
clone size: many
CDR3 DNA: TGTGCCAGCTCACCTCTGAAATCGGTATTCAATGAGCAGTTCTTC
CDR3 protein: CASSPLKSVFNEQFF

D gene: TRBD2
V gene: TRBV20-1
J gene: TRBJ2-5
clone size: many
CDR3 DNA: TGCAGTGCTCGAGGACTAGTTGGTGAGACCCAGTACTTC
CDR3 protein: CSARGLVGETQYF

D gene: .
V gene: TRBV7-8
J gene: TRBJ1-2
clone size: many
CDR3 DNA: TGTGCCAGCAGCTTAGGACCGGACGGCTACACCTTC
CDR3 protein: CASSLGPDGYTF

D gene: .
V gene: TRBV10-3
J gene: TRBJ2-5
clone size: many
CDR3 DNA: TGTGCCATCAGTCTGTCCGGCGATCCGGGGGAGACCCAGTACTTC
CDR3 protein: CAISLSGDPGETQYF

D gene: .
V gene: TRBV5-1
J gene: TRBJ2-2
clone size: many
CDR3 DNA: TGCGCCAGCAGCTTGGTAGCAGGACGAAACGGGGAGCTGTTTTTT
CDR3 protein: CASSLVAGRNGELFF

D gene: .
V gene: TRBV29-1
J gene: TRBJ2-5
clone size: many
CDR3 DNA: TGCAGCGTTCCCGGAGGGGGCGGGACCCAAGAGACCCAGTACTTC
CDR3 protein: CSVPGGGGTQETQYF

D gene: .
V gene: TRBV10-2
J gene: TRBJ2-3
clone size: once
CDR3 DNA: TGCGCCAGCAGTGAGAGACGAGATACGCAGTATTTT
CDR3 protein: CASSERRDTQYF

D gene: .
V gene: TRBV7-6
J gene: TRBJ2-1
clone size: .
CDR3 DNA: TGTGCCAGCAGCTTAGGGGGGGGCATGGGTAATGAGCAGTTCTTC
CDR3 protein: CASSLGGGMGNEQFF

D gene: TRBD2
V gene: TRBV5-1
J gene: TRBJ2-5
clone size: many
CDR3 DNA: TGCGCCAGCAGCCCAAGGACTAGCGGGGGGGAAGAGACCCAGTACTTC
CDR3 protein: CASSPRTSGGEETQYF

D gene: TRBD1
V gene: TRBV10-3
J gene: TRBJ2-5
clone size: .
CDR3 DNA: TGTGCCATCAGTGGGGACAGGGGCCAAGAGACCCAGTACTTC
CDR3 protein: CAISGDRGQETQYF

D gene: TRBD2
V gene: TRBV29-1
J gene: TRBJ2-5
clone size: many
CDR3 DNA: TGCAGCGTTAGCGGGGGGGAGGAGACCCAGTACTTC
CDR3 protein: CSVSGGEETQYF

D gene: .
V gene: TRBV30
J gene: TRBJ2-7
clone size: .
CDR3 DNA: TGTGCCTGGAGTGTTGTGGGGGACGAGCAGTACTTC
CDR3 protein: CAWSVVGDEQYF

D gene: .
V gene: TRBV20-1
J gene: TRBJ1-5
clone size: many
CDR3 DNA: TGCAGTGCTAGAGTCGGAGGCGGAAGACAGCCCCAGCATTTT
CDR3 protein: CSARVGGGRQPQHF

D gene: .
V gene: TRBV7-9
J gene: TRBJ2-7
clone size: .
CDR3 DNA: TGTGCCAGCAGCTTAGGTTGGACCGCTTTCGGCTACGAGCAGTACTTC
CDR3 protein: CASSLGWTAFGYEQYF

D gene: TRBD1
V gene: TRBV5-1
J gene: TRBJ2-1
clone size: many
CDR3 DNA: TGCGCCAGCAGTTATGGAGTGGGACAGAGCTCCTACAATGAGCAGTTCTTC
CDR3 protein: CASSYGVGQSSYNEQFF

D gene: .
V gene: TRBV7-8
J gene: TRBJ1-5
clone size: many
CDR3 DNA: TGTGCCAGCAATGAGGCGACAGACAATCAGCCCCAGCATTTT
CDR3 protein: CASNEATDNQPQHF

D gene: TRBD1
V gene: TRBV18
J gene: TRBJ1-2
clone size: many
CDR3 DNA: TGTGCCAGCTCGCGGGACAGTACTAACTATGGCTACACCTTC
CDR3 protein: CASSRDSTNYGYTF

D gene: .
V gene: TRBV12-3/TRBV12-4
J gene: TRBJ2-3
clone size: many
CDR3 DNA: TGTGCCAGCAGTTGGAGGAGCCAGGGTAGCACAGATACGCAGTATTTT
CDR3 protein: CASSWRSQGSTDTQYF